This T cell receptor (beta chain) was recovered during a study of sequential checkpoint blockade in melanoma. Overall study: Arm A got nivolumab then ipilimumab; arm B the reverse, 1:1.

Germline CDR1 reads SGDLS; CDR2 reads YYNGEE. After removal of 3 bases from V and 6 bases from J, the junction contained 6 bases not matched to a gene. This CDR3 contains 15 residues. Documented treatment: randomized to nivolumab then ipilimumab (arm A) or the reverse (arm B). No patient had prior DNA-damaging chemotherapy. The method was immunoSEQ multiplex PCR; TCRdb's version includes in-frame clones alone and lacks a portion of them. The sample holds 3,500 to 4,500 clones, approximately 56% seen once. The chain couples TRBV9 to TRBJ2-1; 10 bases agree with TRBD1. This receptor was taken from a human donor with melanoma. The source was CD8+ T cells sorted from blood (inferred from file names), collected from a patient given nivolumab and ipilimumab in sequence. This chain's CDR3 is CASSGGTGVVNEQFF. The CDR3 DNA is TGTGCCAGCAGCGGAGGGACAGGGGTTGTCAATGAGCAGTTCTTC.